Presented here are 31 T cell receptor beta chains from one specimen sequenced in a study of identical twins (dated by TCRdb to 2015 to 2016). Receptor amplification or capture employed 5' RACE. TCRdb shows the sequencer as Illumina HiSeq 2000. TCRdb took the public reads, trimmed them with fastp at Q25, ran MiXCR for clone calling and kept in-frame beta chains. CDR3 protein sequences are deduplicated, and each keeps its most common genes and DNA. For this sample the table gives 600,000 to 700,000 distinct CDR3 sequences, of which 20% to 25% were detected only once. The ten largest make up around 4.4% of the sample. The same specimen was also included in a second study, on T cells expressing NK-cell markers.

The material sequenced was PBMCs. The receptor set was obtained from a young woman in good health.

This clonotype has a handful of counts. This sequence joins TRBV6-2 or TRBV6-3 and TRBJ2-3; D is unresolved. Germline V gene lookup returns CDR1 MNHEY and CDR2 SVGEGT. V lost 5 bases to trimming and J lost 2 bases, with 11 bases between them. This CDR3 comprises 14 residues. As DNA, the CDR3 is TGTGCCAGCAGTCCATACAGACACACAGATACGCAGTATTTT. This codes for CASSPYRHTDTQYF.

Written as DNA, the CDR3 is TGTGCCAGTAGTGTGGGACACTCAGGCGCTGAAGCTTTCTTT. This translates into CASSVGHSGAEAFF. The V and J genes are TRBV19 and TRBJ1-1; D is possibly TRBD1 (6 bases). Germline V CDR1 and CDR2: LNHDA, SQIVND (reference sequence). CDR3 length equals 14 residues. The germline V and J ends were trimmed by 5 bases and 6 bases, with 16 bases remaining between them.

The genes are TRBV27 and TRBJ2-7; tentative D call: TRBD2 (6 bases). The CDR3 runs to 14 residues. Trimming shortened V by 7 bases and J by 3 bases, and 16 bases separated the two germline ends. Per the germline V gene, CDR1 is MNHEY and CDR2 is SMNVEV (reference sequence). The CDR3 spells CASKEGTQVYEQYF. The CDR3 DNA is TGTGCCAGCAAGGAGGGCACGCAGGTCTACGAGCAGTACTTC.

The chain joins TRBV6-1 to TRBJ2-7; D gene unclear. V shed 6 bases and J shed 0 bases, with 18 bases lying between them. The length of the CDR3 is 16 residues. The germline V gene has CDR1 MNHNS and CDR2 SASEGT. The CDR3 spells CASRKKPQTPSYEQYF. CDR3 nucleotide sequence: TGTGCCAGCAGAAAAAAGCCTCAAACCCCCTCCTACGAGCAGTACTTC.

This clonotype was detected only a few times. The CDR3 protein is CASKVAHSYEQYF. In nucleotides, the CDR3 is TGCGCCAGCAAAGTAGCGCACTCCTACGAGCAGTACTTC. The rearrangement uses TRBV5-1 and TRBJ2-7, with a weak D call TRBD2 (5 bases). The CDR3 sequence is 13 residues long. Between the trimmed V and J ends, which lost 6 bases and 0 bases, there was a span of 10 bases. Germline values: CDR1 SGHRS, CDR2 YFSETQ.

This chain uses TRBV29-1 with TRBJ2-5; TRBD2 might be the D (6 bases). Germline CDR1 reads SQVTM; CDR2 reads ANQGSEA. The V end was cut by 0 bases, the J end by 1 base, with 15 bases between. There are 16 residues in the CDR3. CDR3: CSVEDLGQGGQETQYF. For the CDR3, the DNA is TGCAGCGTTGAAGATCTGGGGCAGGGAGGCCAAGAGACCCAGTACTTC.

This clonotype was observed a handful of times. This chain joins TRBV9 and TRBJ2-5; 9 bases are a match to TRBD1. CDR3 length equals 14 residues. The germline CDR1 and CDR2 sequences are SGDLS and YYNGEE. V was pared by 3 bases and J by 5 bases, with 5 bases of the junction left unmatched. The CDR3 bases are TGTGCCAGCAGCGAGGGACAGGGTTTGGAGACCCAGTACTTC. This codes for CASSEGQGLETQYF. The full variable domain, with the rest looked up from reference TRBV9 and TRBJ2-5, is DSGVTQTPKHLITATGQRVTLRCSPRSGDLSVYWYQQSLDQGLQFLIQYYNGEERAKGNILERFSAQQFPDLHSELNLSSLELGDSALYFCASSEGQGLETQYFGPGTRLLVL.

This clonotype has a count of ten or more. This chain connects TRBV12-3 or TRBV12-4 to TRBJ2-3, with D maybe TRBD2 (6 bases). This CDR3 spans 12 amino acids. Trimming cost V 5 bases and J 9 bases, with 12 bases left between them. This chain's CDR3 is CASSDFGGTQYF. CDR3 nucleotide sequence: TGTGCCAGCAGTGACTTCGGAGGGACGCAGTATTTT.

This clonotype occurred a few times. V gene TRBV12-3 or TRBV12-4 combines with J gene TRBJ2-5; 7 nucleotides agree with TRBD2. The CDR3 runs 12 residues. V trimming: 8 bases; J trimming: 9 bases; junction bases outside the gene matches: 9. DNA of the CDR3: TGTGCCAGCTCCCTCCGTGGGAGGGCCCAGTACTTC. It encodes CASSLRGRAQYF.

This clonotype was found a few times. This sequence joins TRBV3-1 and TRBJ2-1; D remains ambiguous. This CDR3 has 16 amino acids. The V and J ends lost 3 bases and 0 bases respectively, with 12 bases between them. Germline V gene lookup returns CDR1 LGHDT and CDR2 YNNKEL (reference sequence). The CDR3 DNA sequence: TGTGCCAGCAGCCAGGTAGCCCTGAGCTCCTACAATGAGCAGTTCTTC. This codes for CASSQVALSSYNEQFF.

V and J are TRBV5-1 and TRBJ2-1, with 8 bases fitting TRBD2. The CDR3 length is 15 residues. Losses at the gene ends were 0 bases for V and 7 bases for J; bases not matched to a gene: 6. Germline V gene data show CDR1 as SGHRS and CDR2 as YFSETQ. The CDR3 reads CASSLVLAGQNEQFF. In DNA form, the CDR3 reads TGCGCCAGCAGCTTGGTCCTAGCGGGCCAGAATGAGCAGTTCTTC.

This clonotype has a count of ten or more. The V call is TRBV12-3 or TRBV12-4, the J call TRBJ1-6, with D possibly TRBD1 on 5 matching bases. CDR3 length equals 14 residues. V lost 10 bases, J lost 7 bases, and 17 bases lay in between. The CDR3, as DNA: TGTGCCAACGCCAGGGAGGGCGGGAATTCACCCCTCCACTTT. Its translation: CANAREGGNSPLHF.

The genes are TRBV20-1 and TRBJ1-4, with D perhaps matching TRBD1 (5 bases). With 7 bases removed from V and 7 bases from J, the gap between germline ends came to 13 bases. This CDR3 contains 12 residues. Germline assignment: CDR1 DFQATT and CDR2 SNEGSKA (reference sequence). The CDR3 is CSVWGFGEKLFF. The CDR3 nucleotides are TGCAGTGTTTGGGGGTTCGGTGAAAAACTGTTTTTT.

The table lists this clonotype with a few counts. The V and J genes are TRBV20-1 and TRBJ2-3, with 15 bases lining up with TRBD2. Germline V gives CDR1 DFQATT, CDR2 SNEGSKA (reference sequence). The CDR3 covers 15 residues. Trimming removed 5 bases from V and 4 bases from J; junction bases left unmatched: 4. The CDR3 bases are TGCAGTGCTTCACGGACTAGCGGGAGGGCAGATACGCAGTATTTT. Protein product: CSASRTSGRADTQYF.

The chain recombines TRBV12-3 or TRBV12-4 with TRBJ1-5; maybe TRBD1 (5 bases). There are 15 residues in the CDR3. With 6 bases removed from V and 6 bases from J, the gap between germline ends came to 18 bases. The CDR3 here is CASSWDPSTSQPQHF. For the CDR3, the DNA is TGTGCCAGCAGCTGGGACCCGAGTACCAGTCAGCCCCAGCATTTT.

V is TRBV29-1 and J is TRBJ2-3; D possibly corresponds to TRBD1 (5 bases). Germline assignment: CDR1 SQVTM and CDR2 ANQGSEA. The CDR3 is 13 residues long. CDR3 region: CSSDTSSTDTQYF. CDR3 coding DNA: TGCAGTTCGGACACCTCTAGCACAGATACGCAGTATTTT.

This clonotype was picked up one time. CDR3 amino acids: CASSGQTGGGEQFF. CDR3 sequence (DNA): TGTGCCAGCAGCGGTCAGACAGGGGGCGGCGAGCAGTTCTTC. This chain joins TRBV9 and TRBJ2-1; 10 bases match TRBD1. The CDR3 spans 14 residues. With V trimmed by 3 bases and J by 10 bases, 7 bases remained unmatched. Per germline, CDR1 SGDLS and CDR2 YYNGEE. Full variable domain (outside the CDR3, taken from reference TRBV9 and TRBJ2-1): DSGVTQTPKHLITATGQRVTLRCSPRSGDLSVYWYQQSLDQGLQFLIQYYNGEERAKGNILERFSAQQFPDLHSELNLSSLELGDSALYFCASSGQTGGGEQFFGPGTRLTVL.

V gene TRBV27 combines with J gene TRBJ2-1; TRBD2 matches at 7 bases. Trimming removed 4 bases from V and 5 bases from J; junction bases left unmatched: 14. Germline assignment: CDR1 MNHEY and CDR2 SMNVEV (reference sequence). CDR3 size: 17 residues. CDR3 sequence: CASSSLPRSGVNNEQFF. In nucleotides, the CDR3 is TGTGCCAGCAGTTCGCTCCCAAGGAGCGGGGTTAACAATGAGCAGTTCTTC.

This clonotype has just a few counts. The chain carries TRBV6-4 and TRBJ2-1; 10 bases are a match to TRBD2. The V gene end was trimmed by 0 bases and the J gene end by 4 bases; junction bases not matched to a gene: 6. Germline CDR1 MRHNA, CDR2 SNTAGT. This CDR3 spans 17 amino acids. The chain's CDR3 is CASSDSQRGGPYNEQFF. In DNA, the CDR3 is TGTGCCAGCAGTGACTCCCAGCGGGGGGGTCCGTACAATGAGCAGTTCTTC.

This sequence joins TRBV29-1 and TRBJ2-3, with 9 nucleotides matching TRBD2. Trimming at V came to 6 bases and at J to 0 bases, leaving 4 bases not matched to a gene. CDR1 SQVTM and CDR2 ANQGSEA come from the germline V gene. The CDR3 covers 14 residues. CDR3 in amino acids: CSVGLASSTDTQYF. CDR3 coding DNA: TGCAGCGTCGGACTAGCGTCTAGCACAGATACGCAGTATTTT.

This clonotype was detected a few times. The V and J genes are TRBV30 and TRBJ1-2, with D unresolved. Germline V gene sequence: CDR1 GTSNPN, CDR2 SVGIG (reference sequence). This CDR3 is 13 amino acids long. Trimming cost V 2 bases and J 8 bases, with 15 bases left between them. The CDR3 bases are TGTGCCTGGAGTCCCTCACCGGCCGCCGGCTACACCTTC. It specifies CAWSPSPAAGYTF.

The chain uses TRBV5-1 and TRBJ2-7, with D tentatively TRBD1 (6 bases). The CDR3 runs 12 residues. The V gene lost 7 bases and the J gene lost 3 bases, with 11 bases spanning the gap. Germline V lookup: CDR1 SGHRS, CDR2 YFSETQ. The CDR3 region has the DNA TGCGCCAGCCGAGGGACACTCTACGAGCAGTACTTC. This encodes CASRGTLYEQYF.

This clonotype was counted only a few times. CDR3 nucleotide sequence: TGTGCCAGCAGCCCGGAATGGGCGACTGAGACCCAGTACTTC. Encoded protein: CASSPEWATETQYF. The V call is TRBV7-2, the J call TRBJ2-5; D is undetermined. CDR1 is SGHTA, CDR2 FQGNSA, per germline. V was clipped by 5 bases and J by 5 bases, with 15 bases between them. The CDR3 sequence is 14 residues long.

This chain joins TRBV20-1 and TRBJ2-7, with 10 nucleotides matching TRBD1. CDR3 length equals 15 residues. CDR1 and CDR2 (germline): DFQATT, SNEGSKA (reference sequence). With 0 bases clipped from V and 7 bases from J, the junction kept 9 bases outside the gene matches. The CDR3 nucleotides read TGCAGTGCTAGAGATAGGAGACAGGGGGCCGGGGAGCAGTACTTC. Encoded protein: CSARDRRQGAGEQYF.

V usage is TRBV4-1 and J usage is TRBJ2-6; weak D call: TRBD1 (5 bases). The CDR3 extends over 21 amino acids. Trimming shortened V by 0 bases and J by 0 bases, and 21 bases separated the two germline ends. Germline V gene lookup returns CDR1 MGHRA and CDR2 YSYEKL. CDR3 sequence (DNA): TGCGCCAGCAGCCAAGATCAGGACGAAAACAGGCTCCACTCTGGGGCCAACGTCCTGACTTTC. Its translation is CASSQDQDENRLHSGANVLTF.

This clonotype has a handful of counts. The chain is built from TRBV18 and TRBJ2-7, with D unresolved. Per the germline V gene, CDR1 is KGHSH and CDR2 is LQKENI. This CDR3 is built from 11 residues. The V end was cut by 3 bases, the J end by 7 bases, with 7 bases between. The DNA for the CDR3 is TGTGCCAGCTCACCTAATAGGGAGCAGTACTTC. This gives the protein CASSPNREQYF.

The V call is TRBV13, the J call TRBJ2-5; 8 bases match TRBD1. The CDR3 extends over 14 amino acids. Germline loops: CDR1 PRHDT, CDR2 FYEKMQ (reference sequence). Losses at the gene ends were 4 bases for V and 5 bases for J; bases not matched to a gene: 6. In nucleotides, the CDR3 is TGTGCCAGCAGCTCATCAGGGGGCTATGAGACCCAGTACTTC. It translates to CASSSSGGYETQYF.

This rearrangement joins TRBV27 to TRBJ2-3; D call uncertain. There are 15 residues in the CDR3. V lost 2 bases and J 3 bases, leaving 12 bases between the germline ends. The germline gives CDR1 MNHEY, CDR2 SMNVEV (reference sequence). CDR3 protein: CASSLARARTDTQYF. For the CDR3, the DNA is TGTGCCAGCAGTTTAGCAAGGGCGAGGACAGATACGCAGTATTTT.

V is TRBV4-3 and J is TRBJ2-7; no reliable D call. The CDR3 runs 15 residues. V lost 2 bases and J lost 2, with 13 bases in between. CDR1 and CDR2 (germline): LGHNA, YSLEER. In DNA, the CDR3 is TGCGCCAGCAGCCAAAGCTCTCCAGGTCCCTACGAGCAGTACTTC. It yields the protein CASSQSSPGPYEQYF.

This clonotype has ten or more counts. The J gene is TRBJ2-1, the V gene TRBV5-1, with 9 bases matching TRBD1. This CDR3 spans 15 amino acids. Trimming removed 4 bases from V and 2 bases from J; junction bases left unmatched: 4. From germline, CDR1 is SGHRS and CDR2 YFSETQ. The CDR3 DNA is TGCGCCAGCAGCCTTAGACAGGGGGCCTACAATGAGCAGTTCTTC. Protein: CASSLRQGAYNEQFF.

This clonotype showed up just a few times. The rearrangement joins TRBV5-1 to TRBJ2-5, with 9 bases identical to TRBD1. The CDR3 has 14 residues. Germline CDR1 SGHRS, CDR2 YFSETQ. V shed 0 bases, J shed 12 bases, and the junction held 9 bases outside the gene matches. The chain's CDR3 is CASSLAGQGDVEYF. As DNA, the CDR3 is TGCGCCAGCAGCTTGGCGGGACAGGGTGATGTCGAGTACTTC.